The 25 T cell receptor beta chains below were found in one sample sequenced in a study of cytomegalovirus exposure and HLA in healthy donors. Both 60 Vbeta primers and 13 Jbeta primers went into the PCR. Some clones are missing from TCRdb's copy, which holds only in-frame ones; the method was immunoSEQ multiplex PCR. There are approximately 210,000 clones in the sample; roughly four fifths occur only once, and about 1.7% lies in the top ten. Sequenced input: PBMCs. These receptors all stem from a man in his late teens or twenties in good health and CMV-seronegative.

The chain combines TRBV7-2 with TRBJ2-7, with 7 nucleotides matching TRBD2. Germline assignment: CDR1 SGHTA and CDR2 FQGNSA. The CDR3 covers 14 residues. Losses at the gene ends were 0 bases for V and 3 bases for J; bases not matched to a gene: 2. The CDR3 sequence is CASSLAGTNYEQYF. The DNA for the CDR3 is TGTGCCAGCAGCTTAGCCGGGACTAACTACGAGCAGTACTTC.

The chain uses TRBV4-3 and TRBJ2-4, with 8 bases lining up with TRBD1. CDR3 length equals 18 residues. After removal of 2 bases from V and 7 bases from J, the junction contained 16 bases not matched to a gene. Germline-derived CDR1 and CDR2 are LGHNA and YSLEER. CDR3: CASSQLRDRRFRGNIQYF. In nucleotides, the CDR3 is TGCGCCAGCAGCCAACTCCGGGACAGGAGGTTTCGGGGTAACATTCAGTACTTC.

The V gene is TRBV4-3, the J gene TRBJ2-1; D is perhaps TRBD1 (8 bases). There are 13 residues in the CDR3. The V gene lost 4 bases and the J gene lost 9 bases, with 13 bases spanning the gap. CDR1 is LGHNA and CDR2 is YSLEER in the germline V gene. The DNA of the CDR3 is TGCGCCAGCAGCCGGACAGGGAGGGCTGAGCAGTTCTTC. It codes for CASSRTGRAEQFF.

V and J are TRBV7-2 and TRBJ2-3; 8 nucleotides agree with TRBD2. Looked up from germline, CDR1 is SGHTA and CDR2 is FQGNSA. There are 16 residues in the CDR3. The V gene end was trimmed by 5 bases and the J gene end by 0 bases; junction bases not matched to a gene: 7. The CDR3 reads CASSPDSGASTDTQYF. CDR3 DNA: TGTGCCAGCAGCCCCGATAGCGGGGCTAGCACAGATACGCAGTATTTT.

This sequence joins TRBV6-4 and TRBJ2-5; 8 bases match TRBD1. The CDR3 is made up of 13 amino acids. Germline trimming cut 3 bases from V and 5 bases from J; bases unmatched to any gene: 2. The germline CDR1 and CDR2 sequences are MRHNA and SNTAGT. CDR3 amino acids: CASSEDRGETQYF. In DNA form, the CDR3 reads TGTGCCAGCAGTGAAGACAGGGGTGAGACCCAGTACTTC.

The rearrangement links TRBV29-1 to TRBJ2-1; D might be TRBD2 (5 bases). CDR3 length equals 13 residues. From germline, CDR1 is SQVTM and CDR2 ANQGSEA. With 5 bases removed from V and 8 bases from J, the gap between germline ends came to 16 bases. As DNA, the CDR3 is TGCAGCGTTCAGCTAGCCCCTGTGGATGAGCAGTTCTTC. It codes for CSVQLAPVDEQFF.

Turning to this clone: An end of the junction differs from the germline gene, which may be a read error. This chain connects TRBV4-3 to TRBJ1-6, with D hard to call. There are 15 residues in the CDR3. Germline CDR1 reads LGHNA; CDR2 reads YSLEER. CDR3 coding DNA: TGCGCCAGCAGCCAAGGTACAGCCTATTATTCACCCCTCCACTTT. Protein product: CASSQGTAYYSPLHF.

The CDR3 DNA follows: TGCGCCAGCAGCTTTTCCGGGACAGGGGAAAACTATGGCTACACCTTC. It is translated as CASSFSGTGENYGYTF. The chain has TRBV4-3 and TRBJ1-2; 10 bases agree with TRBD1. V lost 5 bases and J lost 2; bases outside the gene matches: 8. Looked up from germline, CDR1 is LGHNA and CDR2 is YSLEER. The CDR3 totals 16 residues.

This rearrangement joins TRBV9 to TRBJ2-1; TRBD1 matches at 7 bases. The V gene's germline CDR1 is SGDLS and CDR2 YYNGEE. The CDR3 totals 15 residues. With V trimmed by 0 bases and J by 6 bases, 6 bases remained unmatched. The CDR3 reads CASSVGGQKSNEQFF. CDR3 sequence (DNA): TGTGCCAGCAGCGTAGGGGGACAGAAGAGCAATGAGCAGTTCTTC. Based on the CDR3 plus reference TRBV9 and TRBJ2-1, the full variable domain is DSGVTQTPKHLITATGQRVTLRCSPRSGDLSVYWYQQSLDQGLQFLIQYYNGEERAKGNILERFSAQQFPDLHSELNLSSLELGDSALYFCASSVGGQKSNEQFFGPGTRLTVL.

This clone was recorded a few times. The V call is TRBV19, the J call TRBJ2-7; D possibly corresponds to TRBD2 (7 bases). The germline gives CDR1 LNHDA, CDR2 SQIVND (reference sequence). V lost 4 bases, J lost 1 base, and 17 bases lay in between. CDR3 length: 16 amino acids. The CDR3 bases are TGTGCCAGTAGTACAAGGGGGGGAATACAATCCTACGAGCAGTACTTC. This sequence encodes CASSTRGGIQSYEQYF.

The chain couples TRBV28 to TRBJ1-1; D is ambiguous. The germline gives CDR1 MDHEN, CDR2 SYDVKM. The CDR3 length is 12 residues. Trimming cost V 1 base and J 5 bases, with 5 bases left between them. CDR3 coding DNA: TGTGCCAGCAGTTTATCCAGGACTGAAGCTTTCTTT. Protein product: CASSLSRTEAFF.

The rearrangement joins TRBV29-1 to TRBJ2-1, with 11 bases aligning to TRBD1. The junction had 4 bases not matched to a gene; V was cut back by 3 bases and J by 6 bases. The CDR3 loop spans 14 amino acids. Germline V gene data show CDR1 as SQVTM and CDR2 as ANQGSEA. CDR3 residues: CSVESGTGGNEQFF. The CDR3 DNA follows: TGCAGCGTTGAGAGCGGGACAGGGGGCAATGAGCAGTTCTTC.

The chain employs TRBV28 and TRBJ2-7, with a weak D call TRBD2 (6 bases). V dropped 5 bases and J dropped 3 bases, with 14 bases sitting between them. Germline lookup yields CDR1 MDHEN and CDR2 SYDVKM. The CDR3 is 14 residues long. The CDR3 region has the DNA TGTGCCAGCAGTCAACCGGGACTGATCTACGAGCAGTACTTC. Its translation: CASSQPGLIYEQYF. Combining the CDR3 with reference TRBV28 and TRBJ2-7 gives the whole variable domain DVKVTQSSRYLVKRTGEKVFLECVQDMDHENMFWYRQDPGLGLRLIYFSYDVKMKEKGDIPEGYSVSREKKERFSLILESASTNQTSMYLCASSQPGLIYEQYFGPGTRLTVT.

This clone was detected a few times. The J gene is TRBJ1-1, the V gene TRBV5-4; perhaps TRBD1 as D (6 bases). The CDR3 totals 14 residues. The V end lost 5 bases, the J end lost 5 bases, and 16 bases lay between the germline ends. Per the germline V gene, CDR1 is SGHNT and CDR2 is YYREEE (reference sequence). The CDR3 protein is CASRSDRKRTEAFF. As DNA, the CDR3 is TGTGCCAGCAGGTCCGACAGGAAGAGGACTGAAGCTTTCTTT.

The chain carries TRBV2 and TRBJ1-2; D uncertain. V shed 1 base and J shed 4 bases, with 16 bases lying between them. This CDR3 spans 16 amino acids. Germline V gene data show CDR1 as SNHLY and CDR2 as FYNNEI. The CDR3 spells CASSEGAPGPAYGYTF. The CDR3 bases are TGTGCCAGCAGTGAAGGTGCCCCTGGGCCCGCCTATGGCTACACCTTC.

The CDR3 reads CASSFGTVSTGELFF. DNA for the CDR3: TGTGCCAGCAGCTTCGGGACAGTGAGCACCGGGGAGCTGTTTTTT. The chain joins TRBV7-9 to TRBJ2-2; 7 nucleotides align to TRBD1. Germline CDR1 SEHNR, CDR2 FQNEAQ (reference sequence). Unmatched junction bases numbered 5, after V lost 3 bases and J lost 4 bases. The CDR3 extends over 15 amino acids. Looking up the rest from reference TRBV7-9 and TRBJ2-2 gives the full variable domain: DTGVSQNPRHKITKRGQNVTFRCDPISEHNRLYWYRQTLGQGPEFLTYFQNEAQLEKSRLLSDRFSAERPKGSFSTLEIQRTEQGDSAMYLCASSFGTVSTGELFFGEGSRLTVL.

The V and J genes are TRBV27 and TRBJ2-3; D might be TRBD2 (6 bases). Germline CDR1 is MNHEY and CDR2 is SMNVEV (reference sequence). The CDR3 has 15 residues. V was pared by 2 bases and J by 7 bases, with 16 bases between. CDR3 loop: CASSLGGTPVHTQYF. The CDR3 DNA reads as TGTGCCAGCAGTTTAGGCGGGACTCCTGTCCATACGCAGTATTTT.

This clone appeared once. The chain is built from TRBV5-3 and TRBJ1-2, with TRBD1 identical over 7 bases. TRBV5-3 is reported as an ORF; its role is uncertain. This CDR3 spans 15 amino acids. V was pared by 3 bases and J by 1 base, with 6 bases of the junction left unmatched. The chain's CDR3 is CARSSGQIDNYGYTF. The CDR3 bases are TGTGCCAGAAGCTCGGGACAGATAGATAACTATGGCTACACCTTC.

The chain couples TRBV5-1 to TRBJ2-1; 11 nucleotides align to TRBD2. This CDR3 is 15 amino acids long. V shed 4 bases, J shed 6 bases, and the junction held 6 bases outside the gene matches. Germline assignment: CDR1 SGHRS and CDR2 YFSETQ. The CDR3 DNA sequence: TGCGCCAGCAGCGGGGGACTAGCGGAGACCAATGAGCAGTTCTTC. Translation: CASSGGLAETNEQFF.

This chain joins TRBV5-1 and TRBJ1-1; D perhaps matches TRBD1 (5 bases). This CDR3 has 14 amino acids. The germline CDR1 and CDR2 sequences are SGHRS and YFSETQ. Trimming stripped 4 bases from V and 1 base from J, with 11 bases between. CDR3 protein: CASSQTGTNTEAFF. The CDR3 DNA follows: TGCGCCAGCAGCCAAACAGGAACGAACACTGAAGCTTTCTTT. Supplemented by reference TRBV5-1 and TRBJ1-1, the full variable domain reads KAGVTQTPRYLIKTRGQQVTLSCSPISGHRSVSWYQQTPGQGLQFLFEYFSETQRNKGNFPGRFSGRQFSNSRSEMNVSTLELGDSALYLCASSQTGTNTEAFFGQGTRLTVV.

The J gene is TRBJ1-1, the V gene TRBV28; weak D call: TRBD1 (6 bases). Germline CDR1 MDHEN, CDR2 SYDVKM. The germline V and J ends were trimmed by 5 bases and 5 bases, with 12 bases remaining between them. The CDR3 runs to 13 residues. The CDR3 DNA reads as TGTGCCAGCAGTGGGGGCTTGGGGACTGAAGCTTTCTTT. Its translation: CASSGGLGTEAFF.

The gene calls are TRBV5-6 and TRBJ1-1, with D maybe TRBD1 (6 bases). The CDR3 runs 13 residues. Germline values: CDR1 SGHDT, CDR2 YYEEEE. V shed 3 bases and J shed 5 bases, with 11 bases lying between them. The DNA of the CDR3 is TGTGCCAGCAGCTGGGAAAGGGGGACTGAAGCTTTCTTT. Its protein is CASSWERGTEAFF.

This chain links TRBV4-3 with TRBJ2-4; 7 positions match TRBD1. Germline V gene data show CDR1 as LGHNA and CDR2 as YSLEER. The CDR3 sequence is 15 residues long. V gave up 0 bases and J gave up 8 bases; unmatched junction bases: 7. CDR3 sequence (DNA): TGCGCCAGCAGCCAAGAGAGACAGGGTAGGGACATTCAGTACTTC. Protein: CASSQERQGRDIQYF.

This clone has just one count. The CDR3 here is CASSLGQGNQPQHF. CDR3 DNA: TGTGCCAGCAGCTTAGGGCAGGGCAATCAGCCCCAGCATTTT. V usage is TRBV7-6 and J usage is TRBJ1-5; D is unresolved. Germline V gives CDR1 SGHVS, CDR2 FNYEAQ. The V end was cut by 1 base, the J end by 2 bases, with 6 bases between. The CDR3 length is 14 residues.

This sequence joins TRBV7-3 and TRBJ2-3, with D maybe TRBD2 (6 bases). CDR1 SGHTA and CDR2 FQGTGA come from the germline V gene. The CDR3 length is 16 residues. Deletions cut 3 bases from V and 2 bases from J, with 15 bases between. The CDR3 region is CASSFGGKGPTDTQYF. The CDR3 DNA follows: TGTGCCAGCAGCTTCGGCGGGAAAGGGCCCACAGATACGCAGTATTTT. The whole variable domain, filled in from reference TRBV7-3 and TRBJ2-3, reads GAGVSQTPSNKVTEKGKYVELRCDPISGHTALYWYRQSLGQGPEFLIYFQGTGAADDSGLPNDRFFAVRPEGSVSTLKIQRTERGDSAVYLCASSFGGKGPTDTQYFGPGTRLTVL.